One and the same sample provided the 11 T cell receptor beta chains below, sequenced in a study of T-cell reconstitution after alpha-beta-depleted transplantation in children. During its preparation, the TCRbeta library received unique molecular identifiers. One entry per CDR3 protein, called by TCRdb with MiXCR from the PCR reads. The sample yields 900,000 or so distinct CDR3 sequences, roughly 16% seen once. The sample was PBMCs, mostly from graft donor cells, taken 360 days after TCRalphabeta/CD19-depleted stem cell transplant. Receptors originate from a male patient aged 10 to 17 who had a stem cell transplant for acute lymphoblastic leukemia, so the T cells may come from the graft donor.

This clonotype was counted a few times. The rearrangement uses TRBV4-1 and TRBJ2-1, with a possible D match to TRBD2 (5 bases). Germline-derived CDR1 and CDR2 are MGHRA and YSYEKL. This CDR3 is 14 amino acids long. V lost 3 bases and J 15 bases, leaving 21 bases between the germline ends. The DNA of the CDR3 is TGCGCCAGCAGCCAGCCGACTAACCCCCTCTTCCTGTTCTTC. Its protein is CASSQPTNPLFLFF.

The chain links TRBV7-3 to TRBJ1-1; 8 bases map to TRBD1. In germline, CDR1 is SGHTA, CDR2 FQGTGA. The J segment lost 12 bases and the V segment lost 5 bases, leaving 11 bases of the junction unmatched. The CDR3 is 13 amino acids. This CDR3 is CASSREPGTGSFF. CDR3 in DNA: TGTGCCAGCAGCCGAGAGCCCGGGACAGGATCTTTCTTT.

This clonotype was observed a handful of times. CDR3 loop: CASSVALVTGSPGELFF. In DNA, the CDR3 is TGCGCCAGCAGTGTAGCTCTGGTGACTGGCAGCCCCGGGGAGCTGTTTTTT. The chain is built from TRBV10-2 and TRBJ2-2; no definite D call. V was clipped by 4 bases and J by 6 bases, with 21 bases between them. Germline values: CDR1 WSHSY, CDR2 SAAADI. CDR3 length: 17 residues.

This rearrangement joins TRBV7-8 to TRBJ2-4, with D possibly TRBD2 on 5 matching bases. CDR3 length: 14 residues. The germline V gene has CDR1 SGHVS and CDR2 FQNEAQ. With 5 bases removed from V and 5 bases from J, the gap between germline ends came to 13 bases. The CDR3 region is CASSRGSPQNIQYF. The DNA of the CDR3 is TGTGCCAGCAGCCGGGGTTCGCCACAAAACATTCAGTACTTC.

This clonotype was observed a few times. The chain couples TRBV9 to TRBJ2-3; TRBD2 agrees at 9 bases. The CDR3 has 15 amino acids. Germline-derived CDR1 and CDR2 are SGDLS and YYNGEE. Trimming cost V 6 bases and J 2 bases; bases outside gene matches: 7. The CDR3, as DNA: TGTGCCAGCAACACGCTAGCGGGGTTCACAGATACGCAGTATTTT. Encoded protein: CASNTLAGFTDTQYF.

This clonotype has a single count. V usage is TRBV11-2 and J usage is TRBJ2-1, with TRBD2 matching 10 bases. CDR3 size: 19 residues. J was trimmed by 4 bases and V by 5 bases; bases with no gene match: 17. Germline values: CDR1 SGHAT, CDR2 FQNNGV. CDR3 in amino acids: CASSLSLAGLAVKYNEQFF. The CDR3 coding sequence is TGTGCCAGCAGCCTCAGTTTAGCTGGACTAGCGGTTAAGTACAATGAGCAGTTCTTC.

This chain uses TRBV28 with TRBJ1-6, with D perhaps TRBD1 (5 bases). This CDR3 is 15 amino acids long. Germline CDR1 and CDR2: MDHEN and SYDVKM. Trimming stripped 5 bases from V and 9 bases from J, with 17 bases between. DNA of the CDR3: TGTGCCAGCAGTCTATCCACAGGTCTGGGTTCACCCCTCCACTTT. Amino acid sequence: CASSLSTGLGSPLHF.

The chain employs TRBV12-5 and TRBJ2-1, with TRBD1 identical over 7 bases. Looked up from germline, CDR1 is LGHNT and CDR2 is FRNRAP. Losses at the gene ends were 5 bases for V and 15 bases for J; bases not matched to a gene: 10. The CDR3 contains 12 residues. The CDR3 region has the DNA TGTGCTAGTGGTCACCGACAGGGTGGTGTGTTCTTC. Its translation: CASGHRQGGVFF.

The chain joins TRBV13 to TRBJ2-7; 13 bases align to TRBD2. Germline lookup yields CDR1 PRHDT and CDR2 FYEKMQ (reference sequence). There are 17 residues in the CDR3. J lost 3 bases, V lost 5 bases, and 10 bases had no gene match. The CDR3 region is CASSLEHGTSGIYEQYF. CDR3 nucleotide sequence: TGTGCCAGCAGCCTGGAACACGGGACTAGCGGGATCTACGAGCAGTACTTC.

This chain links TRBV5-1 with TRBJ2-1, with D unclear. The CDR3 loop spans 14 amino acids. V was shortened by 5 bases and J by 3 bases, with 12 bases between the two germline ends. Germline loops: CDR1 SGHRS, CDR2 YFSETQ. This CDR3 reads CASRMDGGYNEQFF. The DNA for the CDR3 is TGCGCCAGCAGGATGGATGGTGGCTACAATGAGCAGTTCTTC.

The chain carries TRBV7-9 and TRBJ2-1; D unclear. This CDR3 spans 16 amino acids. Trimming removed 5 bases from V and 7 bases from J, with 21 bases in between. Germline assignment: CDR1 SEHNR and CDR2 FQNEAQ (reference sequence). The CDR3 nucleotides read TGTGCCAGCAGCCCCAACCGTGGGCAGTCTGTGAATGAGCAGTTCTTC. Translated, it gives CASSPNRGQSVNEQFF.